This T cell receptor beta chain was sequenced during a study of T cells after yellow fever vaccination. Study-level findings and limits: CD4 and CD8 compartments shared a small share of clonotypes. When the response was secondary, it was weaker but reached its peak faster, day 5 versus 15. The booster response re-showed most primary clones: 96% CD4, about 89% CD8.

Conversion of TCR transcripts into cDNA relied on 5'RACE template switching, which added a universal primer site and UMIs. TCRdb re-derived calls from the 5' RACE reads in MiXCR, one entry per CDR3 protein. Here the sample spans about 170,000 distinct CDR3 sequences, more than 9.5% being singletons. Germline V lookup: CDR1 LGHNA, CDR2 YSLEER. This CDR3 is 17 amino acids long. Trimming pared 1 base from V and 0 bases from J, leaving 12 bases between. This clonotype was counted only a few times. Its antigen remains unidentified. The chain joins TRBV4-3 to TRBJ2-2; D remains ambiguous. This clonotype was sampled from a man aged 18 to 30 who received the YFV17D yellow fever vaccine. The sequenced sample was CD8+ T cells sorted from PBMCs, obtained 15 days after the yellow fever booster vaccination. CDR3 in amino acids: CASSQVLTLSNTGELFF. In DNA form, the CDR3 reads TGCGCCAGCAGCCAAGTGCTTACCCTCTCGAACACCGGGGAGCTGTTTTTT.